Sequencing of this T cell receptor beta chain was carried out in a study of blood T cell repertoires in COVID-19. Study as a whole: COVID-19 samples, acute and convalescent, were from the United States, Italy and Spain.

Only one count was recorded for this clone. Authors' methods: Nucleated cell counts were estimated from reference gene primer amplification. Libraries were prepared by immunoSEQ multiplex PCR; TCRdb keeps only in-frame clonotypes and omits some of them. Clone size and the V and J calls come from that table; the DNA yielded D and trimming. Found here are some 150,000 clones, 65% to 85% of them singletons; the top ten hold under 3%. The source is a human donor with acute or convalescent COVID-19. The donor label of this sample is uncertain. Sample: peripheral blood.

CDR3 coding DNA: TGTGCCAGCAGCTTGGCCACCACAGGACCGGGTGGCTACACCTTC. Protein sequence: CASSLATTGPGGYTF. V gene TRBV5-4 combines with J gene TRBJ1-2; tentative D call: TRBD1 (5 bases). The CDR3 sequence is 15 residues long. V shed 0 bases and J shed 7 bases, with 16 bases lying between them. Germline V gene lookup returns CDR1 SGHNT and CDR2 YYREEE (reference sequence).